This T cell receptor (beta chain) emerged from a study of cytomegalovirus exposure and HLA in healthy donors. The length of the CDR3 is 16 residues. CDR1 is LNHDA and CDR2 is SQIVND in the germline V gene (reference sequence). J was trimmed by 8 bases and V by 0 bases; bases with no gene match: 8. Both 60 Vbeta primers and 13 Jbeta primers went into the PCR. Sequencing was performed with immunoSEQ multiplex PCR; in TCRdb, only in-frame clones are kept and a portion is missing. This sample carries over 150,000 clones, under 80% of them seen once, and the ten largest clones take 4.3%. V gene TRBV19 combines with J gene TRBJ2-1; 9 bases fit TRBD2. What was sequenced was PBMCs. This clonotype was sampled from a man between 40 and 49 years old in good health and CMV-seronegative. This CDR3 reads CASSIELAGVIYEQFF. CDR3 DNA sequence: TGTGCCAGTAGTATAGAGTTAGCGGGGGTTATCTATGAGCAGTTCTTC.